This TCR beta chain was documented in a study of siplizumab effects on memory and regulatory T cells. Whole-study findings and limits: Sequences that were alloreactive and traceable to unstimulated CD4+ memory cells were significantly reduced by siplizumab. The majority of clones, roughly 80-96% of proliferating CD4+ or CD8+ clones, lacked an assignable naive or memory phenotype. Greater diversity than memory cells seemed evident in naive T cells, which also appeared to be major alloresponse contributors.

A word on this clone: The antigen is not known.

Data came from immunoSEQ multiplex PCR; TCRdb stores just in-frame clones and leaves some out. This sample has some 100,000 clones, with 92% found just once. This clonotype was obtained from a human donor in good health. The sample comprised Tregs sorted from blood.

The CDR3 nucleotides are TGTGCCAGCAGCCCTCGGTCCGGGCTAGCGGAGCAGTACTTC. Amino acids: CASSPRSGLAEQYF. The V and J genes are TRBV9 and TRBJ2-7; D possibly corresponds to TRBD2 (6 bases). This CDR3 region has 14 residues. Between the trimmed V and J ends, which lost 4 bases and 7 bases, there was a span of 18 bases. Germline lookup yields CDR1 SGDLS and CDR2 YYNGEE. The full variable domain, its missing parts supplied by reference TRBV9 and TRBJ2-7, is DSGVTQTPKHLITATGQRVTLRCSPRSGDLSVYWYQQSLDQGLQFLIQYYNGEERAKGNILERFSAQQFPDLHSELNLSSLELGDSALYFCASSPRSGLAEQYFGPGTRLTVT.